The rows below give T cell receptor beta chains drawn from one sample of a study of blood T cells in healthy people across ages. From the 5' RACE reads, TCRdb called clonotypes with MiXCR, one entry per CDR3 protein. Of approximately 1.5 million distinct CDR3 sequences in the sample, 42% were seen once. The specimen sequenced was blood. The receptors shown here come from a woman aged 18-29 years in good health. Both conserved end residues are part of each CDR3.

V gene | CDR3 protein
TRBV20-1 | CSARDGGRKTQYF
TRBV12-3/TRBV12-4 | CASSPWTGAGDQPQHF
TRBV2 | CASNPGEGRGETQYF
TRBV4-1 | CASSETSATTDTQYF
TRBV5-1 | CASSLVGANKLRNEQFF
TRBV7-2 | CASRYPPDEKLFF
TRBV7-2 | CASTGGKRSSYNEQFF
TRBV7-2 | CASSPGQGRSKNIQYF
TRBV29-1 | CSVAGVAEQFF
TRBV29-1 | CSVATGTNQPQHF
TRBV7-2 | CASSLDQGWEQYF
TRBV11-2 | CASSLVRDLSWEELFF
TRBV29-1 | CSVASVYEQYF
TRBV4-2 | CASSHSDAAFLSNEQFF
TRBV9 | CASSAPGLAPGELFF
TRBV15 | CATSGRTGINEQYF
TRBV12-3/TRBV12-4 | CASSFGGCEQFF
TRBV3-1 | CASSQGPRQGRGNQPQHF
TRBV6-5 | CASSFAPSTGATNEKLFF
TRBV7-9 | CASSSDTQPQHF
TRBV6-1 | CASTSVYEQYF
TRBV4-3 | CASSQGTTSYNEQFF
TRBV14 | CANSKRIRGSTDEKLFF
TRBV7-9 | CASDSGRESSYEQYF
TRBV7-2 | CASSGYLTDTQYF
TRBV25-1 | CASSEFTGYTF
TRBV7-9 | CASNLDGGELFF
TRBV30 | CAWSVAPVYNEQFF